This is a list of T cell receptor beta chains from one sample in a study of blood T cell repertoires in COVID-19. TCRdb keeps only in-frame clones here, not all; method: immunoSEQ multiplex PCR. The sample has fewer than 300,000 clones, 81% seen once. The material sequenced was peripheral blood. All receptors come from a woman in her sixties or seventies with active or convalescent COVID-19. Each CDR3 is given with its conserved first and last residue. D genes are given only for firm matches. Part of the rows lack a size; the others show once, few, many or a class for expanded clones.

CASSSLGLVNTQYF TGTGCCAGCAGCTCTCTAGGTTTGGTGAATACGCAGTATTTT TRBJ2-3 once . TRBV7-9
CASSPTRYPYNEQFF TGTGCCAGCAGCCCGACCAGGTACCCTTACAATGAGCAGTTCTTC TRBJ2-1 . . TRBV7-8
CASSLLYNEQFF TGTGCCAGCAGCTTATTATACAATGAGCAGTTCTTC TRBJ2-1 few . TRBV12-3/TRBV12-4
CASSGGTSGGARGTQYF TGTGCCAGCAGTGGGGGTACTAGCGGGGGCGCTCGGGGTACGCAGTATTTT TRBJ2-3 . TRBD2 TRBV2
CASSFTGSVNTEAFF TGTGCCAGCAGCTTTACAGGGAGCGTGAACACTGAAGCTTTCTTT TRBJ1-1 . . TRBV5-6
CASSQDAGQPQHF TGCGCCAGCAGCCAAGATGCAGGGCAGCCCCAGCATTTT TRBJ1-5 . . TRBV4-3
CASSLEGQADTQYF TGTGCCAGCAGCTTAGAGGGCCAAGCAGATACGCAGTATTTT TRBJ2-3 . . TRBV11-2
CSCLGTGEETQYF TGCAGTTGTTTAGGGACAGGCGAAGAGACCCAGTACTTC TRBJ2-5 . TRBD1 TRBV29-1
CASSLDGQYGYTF TGTGCCAGCAGCTTAGACGGACAGTATGGCTACACCTTC TRBJ1-2 . . TRBV11-2
CASSEVGGSATDTQYF TGTGCCAGCAGTGAAGTGGGGGGATCGGCCACAGATACGCAGTATTTT TRBJ2-3 once . TRBV6-1
CASSPSQAWEKLFF TGTGCCAGCAGCCCATCGCAGGCATGGGAAAAACTGTTTTTT TRBJ1-4 . . TRBV7-2
CASSLTGGTEAFF TGTGCCAGCAGCTTGACAGGGGGCACTGAAGCTTTCTTT TRBJ1-1 few TRBD1 TRBV5-5
CASSQAGGLNEQFF TGTGCCAGCAGCCAAGCAGGAGGTTTGAATGAGCAGTTCTTC TRBJ2-1 . . TRBV14
CASSQDRAGEKLFF TGTGCCAGCTCCCAGGACAGGGCAGGGGAAAAACTGTTTTTT TRBJ1-4 . TRBD1 TRBV28
CASSPDRTSPLHF TGCGCCAGCAGCCCGGACAGGACTTCACCCCTCCACTTT TRBJ1-6 . TRBD1 TRBV5-1
CASSPPLTSGGGISTDTQYF TGTGCCAGCAGCCCCCCACTGACTAGCGGGGGGGGAATTAGCACAGATACGCAGTATTTT TRBJ2-3 . TRBD2 TRBV5-4
CASSLGDRYEQYF TGTGCCAGCAGTTTGGGGGACAGATACGAGCAGTACTTC TRBJ2-7 . TRBD1 TRBV12-3/TRBV12-4
CATSATQGRLPTNEKLFF TGTGCCACCAGCGCTACACAGGGCCGGCTTCCCACTAATGAAAAACTGTTTTTT TRBJ1-4 . . TRBV15
CASSGSWGEDYEQYF TGTGCCAGCAGCGGCTCCTGGGGGGAGGACTACGAGCAGTACTTC TRBJ2-7 . . TRBV9